Below, 28 T cell receptor beta chains from the same sample are listed, as sequenced in a study of vaccination effects on CD4 cells after COVID-19. Antigen-specific CD4+ T cell clonotypes were called by their expansion after viral peptide-pool culture in ViraFEST. CD4+ T cells were isolated after around ten days of culture. Recipients of the vaccine had no prior SARS-CoV-2 infection and negative nucleocapsid antibodies. Sequencing used immunoSEQ multiplex PCR; TCRdb keeps in-frame clones, though not all of them. Among some 68,000 clones, approximately 80% were seen once, and the ten largest hold 12%. Which antigens these TCRs recognize remains unknown. Source: CD4+ T cells from PBMCs cultured with SARS-CoV-2 spike peptides, taken before COVID-19 vaccination. The receptors originated from a human donor who received a COVID-19 vaccine.

The CDR3 bases are TGCGCCAGCAGCATGACTAGCGGGGGGGGCACAGATACGCAGTATTTT. This translates into CASSMTSGGGTDTQYF. The chain is built from TRBV5-1 and TRBJ2-3; 14 nucleotides agree with TRBD2. The CDR3 runs 16 residues. The V gene end was trimmed by 4 bases and the J gene end by 1 base; junction bases not matched to a gene: 2. Germline CDR1 SGHRS, CDR2 YFSETQ.

V and J are TRBV5-1 and TRBJ2-7; TRBD1 or TRBD2 may be the D gene (5 bases each). The ends were cut back, 0 bases at V and 3 bases at J, with 13 bases in the middle. Germline CDR1 and CDR2: SGHRS and YFSETQ. This CDR3 is built from 15 residues. CDR3 nucleotides: TGCGCCAGCAGCTTGGGTTTCGGGGCGGGCTACGAGCAGTACGTC. Its protein product is CASSLGFGAGYEQYV.

V is TRBV6-6 and J is TRBJ2-7; D is undetermined. CDR3 length: 14 residues. Germline V gives CDR1 MNHNY, CDR2 SVGAGI (reference sequence). Trimming cost V 0 bases and J 6 bases, with 12 bases left between them. The CDR3: CASSYSSKRVEQYV. The CDR3 coding sequence is TGTGCCAGCAGTTACTCTTCCAAACGGGTCGAGCAGTACGTC.

The chain carries TRBV5-1 and TRBJ2-3; maybe TRBD1 (6 bases). The V gene's germline CDR1 is SGHRS and CDR2 YFSETQ. With 4 bases removed from V and 2 bases from J, the gap between germline ends came to 17 bases. This CDR3 contains 16 residues. This CDR3 reads CASSPAWQGTTDTQYF. The CDR3 bases are TGCGCCAGCAGCCCGGCGTGGCAGGGGACCACAGATACGCAGTATTTT.

The chain uses TRBV29-1 and TRBJ1-1; the match to TRBD1 covers 9 bases. The CDR3 has 13 residues. The junction had 12 bases not matched to a gene; V was cut back by 6 bases and J by 10 bases. The germline V gene has CDR1 SQVTM and CDR2 ANQGSEA. This CDR3 reads CSVRGQGGGIAFF. CDR3 coding DNA: TGCAGCGTGAGGGGACAGGGAGGGGGTATAGCTTTCTTT.

The J gene is TRBJ1-3, the V gene TRBV7-3; D is unclear. This CDR3 region has 15 residues. V lost 2 bases, J lost 2 bases, and 10 bases lay in between. Germline CDR1 is SGHTA and CDR2 is FQGTGA. Here the CDR3 reads CASSLDGLPGNTIYF. The CDR3 DNA reads TGTGCCAGCAGCTTAGACGGCCTCCCTGGAAACACCATATATTTT.

The V and J genes are TRBV7-2 and TRBJ2-1; D is possibly TRBD1 (5 bases). The CDR3 spans 15 residues. Germline CDR1 SGHTA, CDR2 FQGNSA. V lost 1 base, J lost 5 bases, and 12 bases lay in between. In DNA, the CDR3 is TGTGCCAGCAGCTTAGTACCGACAGCGAACAATGAGCAGTTCTTC. The encoded protein is CASSLVPTANNEQFF.

The V call is TRBV5-1, the J call TRBJ2-3, with D maybe TRBD2 (6 bases). The germline gives CDR1 SGHRS, CDR2 YFSETQ. CDR3 length: 15 residues. V was pared by 1 base and J by 0 bases, with 9 bases between. Here the CDR3 DNA reads TGCGCCAGCAGCTTGACGGGGGAAAGCACAGATACGCAGTATTTT. As protein: CASSLTGESTDTQYF.

The chain carries TRBV5-6 and TRBJ2-4, with 10 bases lining up with TRBD2. The length of the CDR3 is 19 residues. Germline V lookup: CDR1 SGHDT, CDR2 YYEEEE. The V gene end was trimmed by 3 bases and the J gene end by 0 bases; junction bases not matched to a gene: 12. The CDR3, as DNA: TGTGCCAGCAGCTCCTTAGCGGGGGGCGTAAATCTAGCCAAAAACATTCAGTACTTC. Translating it yields CASSSLAGGVNLAKNIQYF.

V is TRBV3-1 (or the pseudogene TRBV3-2) and J is TRBJ1-2; no clear D. The CDR3 covers 12 residues. CDR1 and CDR2 from the germline V gene are LGHDT and YNNKEL (reference sequence). Trimming removed 5 bases at V and 0 bases at J, with 4 bases between. In nucleotides, the CDR3 is TGTGCCAGCAGCATAACTAACTATGGCTACACCTTC. It specifies CASSITNYGYTF.

The J gene is TRBJ2-5, the V gene TRBV5-6; tentatively, D is TRBD2 (6 bases). The ends were cut back, 1 base at V and 1 base at J, with 11 bases in the middle. Looked up from germline, CDR1 is SGHDT and CDR2 is YYEEEE. The CDR3 runs to 15 residues. This chain's CDR3 is CASSLLRGAQETQYF. CDR3 coding DNA: TGTGCCAGCAGCTTGCTCCGCGGGGCCCAAGAGACCCAGTACTTC.

The rearrangement joins TRBV19 to TRBJ1-2, with D possibly being TRBD1 (5 bases). This CDR3 contains 14 residues. CDR1 is LNHDA and CDR2 is SQIVND in the germline V gene (reference sequence). Trimming took off 3 bases at V and 7 bases at J, with 15 bases between the two ends. The CDR3 DNA reads TGTGCCAGTAGTATCTTTCGAGGGGCAGCTGGCTACACCTTC. Its protein product is CASSIFRGAAGYTF.

This chain links TRBV11-2 with TRBJ1-2; 10 bases match TRBD1. CDR3 length: 14 amino acids. Looked up from germline, CDR1 is SGHAT and CDR2 is FQNNGV. V shed 2 bases, J shed 5 bases, and the junction held 2 bases outside the gene matches. The CDR3 spells CASSLRDRGYGYTF. The CDR3 DNA follows: TGTGCCAGCAGCTTACGGGACAGGGGATATGGCTACACCTTC.

This chain links TRBV19 with TRBJ1-2; 8 bases line up with TRBD1. V trimming: 5 bases; J trimming: 6 bases; junction bases outside the gene matches: 8. CDR3 size: 14 residues. Germline V gene sequence: CDR1 LNHDA, CDR2 SQIVND (reference sequence). The CDR3 DNA sequence: TGTGCCAGTAGTGAAACGGACAGGGTTGATGGCTACACCTTC. Translating it yields CASSETDRVDGYTF.

The chain joins TRBV7-2 to TRBJ1-2; maybe TRBD1 (6 bases). V was trimmed by 5 bases and J by 10 bases, leaving 29 bases between them. The CDR3 spans 17 residues. Per germline, CDR1 SGHTA and CDR2 FQGNSA. CDR3 amino acids: CASSRITGLLLPSIYTF. DNA of the CDR3: TGTGCCAGCAGCCGTATCACAGGGCTCCTTCTTCCTAGTATCTACACCTTC.

This chain uses TRBV11-2 with TRBJ2-7; no clear D. The CDR3 is 15 amino acids. V gave up 6 bases and J gave up 1 base, with 16 bases separating them. CDR1 and CDR2 (germline): SGHAT, FQNNGV. For the CDR3, the DNA is TGTGCCAGCAGAAACACCACTCAATTTTCCTACGAGCAGTACGTC. Its translation is CASRNTTQFSYEQYV.

This clone was observed a few times. The chain links TRBV7-3 to TRBJ1-2; D remains unclear. Deletions cut 2 bases from V and 8 bases from J, with 9 bases between. The CDR3 has 12 amino acids. The germline V gene has CDR1 SGHTA and CDR2 FQGTGA. CDR3 coding DNA: TGTGCCAGCAGCTTAGGATCTATGGGCTACACCTTC. Residues: CASSLGSMGYTF.

The DNA for the CDR3 is TGTGCCACCAGCAGAGATCGGGCAGTAGAGACCCAGTACTTC. It codes for CATSRDRAVETQYF. V gene TRBV15 combines with J gene TRBJ2-5, with D uncertain. V lost 0 bases, J lost 4 bases, and 9 bases lay in between. The CDR3 is made up of 14 amino acids. Germline CDR1 is LNHNV and CDR2 is YYDKDF (reference sequence).

V usage is TRBV9 and J usage is TRBJ2-1, with D perhaps TRBD2 (7 bases). Germline V gene lookup returns CDR1 SGDLS and CDR2 YYNGEE. This CDR3 comprises 16 residues. V lost 1 base and J 7 bases, leaving 18 bases between the germline ends. The CDR3: CASSVRVGGPLNEQFF. The CDR3 DNA is TGTGCCAGCAGCGTAAGGGTCGGGGGGCCATTGAATGAGCAGTTCTTC.

This clone appeared a single time. The V gene is TRBV9, the J gene TRBJ1-5; the D gene is possibly TRBD1 (6 bases). Germline V gives CDR1 SGDLS, CDR2 YYNGEE. V dropped 4 bases and J dropped 4 bases, with 15 bases sitting between them. The CDR3 totals 15 residues. In DNA, the CDR3 is TGTGCCAGCAGCCACTCCCTGGACAGTAATCAGCCCCAGCATTTT. As protein: CASSHSLDSNQPQHF.

This clone was seen just once. The chain links TRBV9 to TRBJ2-1; weak D call: TRBD2 (6 bases). CDR1 SGDLS and CDR2 YYNGEE come from the germline V gene. Trimming took off 0 bases at V and 4 bases at J, with 11 bases between the two ends. This CDR3 region has 15 residues. The CDR3 is CASSVGNGGYNEQFF. CDR3 nucleotides: TGTGCCAGCAGCGTAGGAAACGGGGGATACAATGAGCAGTTCTTC.

Comments on this clone: Other DNA sequences in the same sample also yield this CDR3. The rearrangement uses TRBV19 and TRBJ1-5, with 10 bases that match TRBD1. Germline CDR1 reads LNHDA; CDR2 reads SQIVND (reference sequence). This CDR3 is built from 14 residues. The V and J ends lost 6 bases and 4 bases, in that order; junction bases with no gene match: 3. Written as DNA, the CDR3 is TGTGCCAGTAGCCCGGGACAGGGGAATCAGCCCCAGCATTTT. Translated, it gives CASSPGQGNQPQHF.

V is TRBV4-3 and J is TRBJ1-1, with 7 bases lining up with TRBD1. The CDR3 totals 13 residues. The germline CDR1 and CDR2 sequences are LGHNA and YSLEER. V was pared by 2 bases and J by 3 bases, with 0 bases of the junction left unmatched. This CDR3 reads CASSQQGDTEAFF. The CDR3 region has the DNA TGCGCCAGCAGCCAACAGGGGGACACTGAAGCTTTCTTT.

The chain uses TRBV19 and TRBJ1-2; a weak D match, TRBD1 (5 bases). Deletions cut 5 bases from V and 4 bases from J, with 11 bases between. The length of the CDR3 is 13 residues. Germline V gives CDR1 LNHDA, CDR2 SQIVND (reference sequence). The CDR3 nucleotides read TGTGCCAGTAGTGCCGGGACGTCCTATGGCTACACCTTC. Amino acids: CASSAGTSYGYTF.

This chain links TRBV12-3 or TRBV12-4 with TRBJ2-5, with 8 bases matching TRBD1. Trimming at V came to 6 bases and at J to 4 bases, leaving 4 bases not matched to a gene. The CDR3 extends over 13 amino acids. CDR3 in amino acids: CASSAGGPETQYF. CDR3 DNA: TGTGCCAGCAGCGCAGGGGGCCCAGAGACCCAGTACTTC.

This chain joins TRBV7-2 and TRBJ2-6; the D gene is possibly TRBD2 (5 bases). Between the trimmed V and J ends, which lost 4 bases and 2 bases, there was a span of 9 bases. The CDR3 has 15 residues. Germline loops: CDR1 SGHTA, CDR2 FQGNSA. In nucleotides, the CDR3 is TGTGCCAGCAGCTACGGACTTACTGGGGCCAACGTCCTGACTTTC. Amino acid sequence: CASSYGLTGANVLTF. The full variable domain, in which reference TRBV7-2 and TRBJ2-6 provide the parts outside the CDR3, is GAGVSQSPSNKVTEKGKDVELRCDPISGHTALYWYRQSLGQGLEFLIYFQGNSAPDKSGLPSDRFSAERTGGSVSTLTIQRTQQEDSAVYLCASSYGLTGANVLTFGAGSRLTVL.

There are a few counts of this clone. V gene TRBV7-2 combines with J gene TRBJ1-6; maybe TRBD1 (5 bases). With 2 bases removed from V and 10 bases from J, the gap between germline ends came to 18 bases. The CDR3 consists of 16 residues. Germline CDR1 and CDR2: SGHTA and FQGNSA. CDR3 DNA: TGTGCCAGCAGCTTATCAATTGCTGCGGGGCACTCACCCCTCCACTTT. Residues: CASSLSIAAGHSPLHF.

The V gene is TRBV29-1, the J gene TRBJ2-3, with 10 positions matching TRBD2. J lost 6 bases, V lost 6 bases, and 3 bases had no gene match. The CDR3 is 12 residues long. Germline V gives CDR1 SQVTM, CDR2 ANQGSEA. The DNA for the CDR3 is TGCAGCGTGACTAGCGGGTTCGATACGCAGTATTTT. Translating gives CSVTSGFDTQYF.